This TCR beta chain was recovered during a study of control samples from healthy donors and cancer patients. This CDR3 contains 17 residues. Trimming took off 4 bases at V and 0 bases at J, with 18 bases between the two ends. Per the germline V gene, CDR1 is SGHRS and CDR2 is YFSETQ. Generated by immunoSEQ multiplex PCR, the TCRdb table keeps only in-frame clones and is missing some. Altogether 100,000 to 150,000 clones are present, more than 80% being singletons, with the ten largest covering about 2.5%. The chain joins TRBV5-1 to TRBJ2-3; weak D call: TRBD1 (6 bases). The origin of this receptor is a man aged 35 to 55 in good health. The sequenced sample was blood. The CDR3 DNA reads TGCGCCAGCAGCCCACAGGGTAGGGGATCTAGCACAGATACGCAGTATTTT. It specifies CASSPQGRGSSTDTQYF.